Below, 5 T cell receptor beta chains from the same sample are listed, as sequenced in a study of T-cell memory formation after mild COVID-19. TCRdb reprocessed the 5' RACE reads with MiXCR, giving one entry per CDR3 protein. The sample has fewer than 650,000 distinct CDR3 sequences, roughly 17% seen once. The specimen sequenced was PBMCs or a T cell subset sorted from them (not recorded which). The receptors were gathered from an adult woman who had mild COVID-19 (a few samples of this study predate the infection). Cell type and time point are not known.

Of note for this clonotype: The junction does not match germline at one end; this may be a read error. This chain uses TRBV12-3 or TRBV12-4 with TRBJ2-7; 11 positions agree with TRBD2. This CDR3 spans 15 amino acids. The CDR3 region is CASILDVAGGYEQYF. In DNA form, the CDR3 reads TGTGCCAGCATTTTAGACGTAGCGGGAGGGTACGAGCAGTACTTC.

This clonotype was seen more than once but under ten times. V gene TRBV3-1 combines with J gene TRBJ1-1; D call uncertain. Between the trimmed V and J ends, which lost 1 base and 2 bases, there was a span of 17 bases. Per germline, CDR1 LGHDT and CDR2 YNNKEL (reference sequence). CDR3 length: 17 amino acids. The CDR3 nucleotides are TGTGCCAGCAGCCAAGTCTCCCTTAGTCTGAGAAACACTGAAGCTTTCTTT. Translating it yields CASSQVSLSLRNTEAFF.

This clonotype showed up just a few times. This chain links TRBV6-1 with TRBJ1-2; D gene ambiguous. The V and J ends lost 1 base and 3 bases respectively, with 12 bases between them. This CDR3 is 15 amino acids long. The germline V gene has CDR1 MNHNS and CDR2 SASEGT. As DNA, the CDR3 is TGTGCCAGCAGTGAAGGTGTAGGGTGGGACTATGGCTACACCTTC. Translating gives CASSEGVGWDYGYTF.

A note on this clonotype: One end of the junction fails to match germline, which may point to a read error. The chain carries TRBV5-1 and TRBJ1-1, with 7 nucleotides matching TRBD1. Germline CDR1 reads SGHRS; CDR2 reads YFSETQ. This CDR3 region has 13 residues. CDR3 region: CASSLFGQEINIF. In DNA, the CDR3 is TGCGCCAGCAGCTTGTTTGGACAGGAGATTAATATCTTT.

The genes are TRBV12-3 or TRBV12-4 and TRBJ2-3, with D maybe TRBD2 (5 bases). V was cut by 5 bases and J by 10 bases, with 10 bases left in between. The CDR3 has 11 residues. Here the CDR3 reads CASSTGIAQYF. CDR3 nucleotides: TGTGCCAGCAGTACCGGGATCGCGCAGTATTTT.